This T cell receptor beta chain was observed in a study of cytomegalovirus exposure and HLA in healthy donors. Study-wide context: Unique TCRs from HLA-typed donors, 70 million to 100 million of them, were held in an early data release.

Details on this clone: Its cognate antigen is unknown.

Primers: 60 Vbeta forward and 13 Jbeta reverse. TCRdb's copy holds only in-frame clones and misses some; the assay was immunoSEQ multiplex PCR. The sample records approximately 140,000 clones, more than 65% being singletons. After removal of 3 bases from V and 3 bases from J, the junction contained 2 bases not matched to a gene. Looked up from germline, CDR1 is MDHEN and CDR2 is SYDVKM. The CDR3 sequence is 15 residues long. General observations from the study: High sensitivity and specificity were reportedly achieved when the classifier diagnosed cytomegalovirus status. Using a false discovery rate of 0.05, a later analysis showed that fewer than 20,000 TCR beta sequences were associated with HLA alleles. Later on, an analysis showed TCR association rates differing by HLA locus, with DRB1 the most and HLA-C the fewest.

The clonotype originates from a man over 45 in good health and CMV-seropositive. The sequencing sample was made of PBMCs. The gene calls are TRBV28 and TRBJ1-6; 7 bases map to TRBD1. CDR3 bases: TGTGCCAGCAGTTTTGCAGGGGGCTATAATTCACCCCTCCACTTT. Its translation: CASSFAGGYNSPLHF.